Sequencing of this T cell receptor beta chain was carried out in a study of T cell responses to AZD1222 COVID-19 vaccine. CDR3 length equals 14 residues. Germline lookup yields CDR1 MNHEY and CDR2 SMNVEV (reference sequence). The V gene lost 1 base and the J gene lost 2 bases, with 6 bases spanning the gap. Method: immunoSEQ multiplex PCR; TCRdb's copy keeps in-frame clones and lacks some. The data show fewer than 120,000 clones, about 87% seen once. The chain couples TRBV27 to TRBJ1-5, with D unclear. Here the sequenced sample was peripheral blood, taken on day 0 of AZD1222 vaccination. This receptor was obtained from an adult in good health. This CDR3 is CASSLWGGNQPQHF. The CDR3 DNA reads TGTGCCAGCAGTTTATGGGGAGGCAATCAGCCCCAGCATTTT.